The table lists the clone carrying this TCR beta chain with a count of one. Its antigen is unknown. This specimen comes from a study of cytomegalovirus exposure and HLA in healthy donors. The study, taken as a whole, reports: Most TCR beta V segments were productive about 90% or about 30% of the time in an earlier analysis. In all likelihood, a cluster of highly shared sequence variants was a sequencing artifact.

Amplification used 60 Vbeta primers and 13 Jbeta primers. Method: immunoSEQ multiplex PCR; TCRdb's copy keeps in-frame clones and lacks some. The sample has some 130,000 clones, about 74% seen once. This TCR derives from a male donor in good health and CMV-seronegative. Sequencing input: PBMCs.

The CDR3 here is CASSQGLSSGNTIYF. The CDR3 region has the DNA TGCGCCAGCAGCCAAGGGCTTTCCTCTGGAAACACCATATATTTT. J is TRBJ1-3 and V is TRBV4-3; no clear D. The CDR3 has 15 residues. V lost 1 base and J lost 0, with 7 bases in between. Germline V CDR1 and CDR2: LGHNA, YSLEER.